Listed here is a single T cell receptor (beta chain). This study enrolled people aged 18 to 89 from 20 to 25 US geographic areas. These data are taken from a study of blood T cell repertoires in COVID-19. Assay: immunoSEQ multiplex PCR; the TCRdb copy retains only in-frame clones and omits some. The sample lists roughly 200,000 clones; 89% were seen once. The sequenced sample consisted of PBMCs or T cells enriched from blood (not recorded which). The sequence was obtained from a woman between 40 and 50 years old with acute COVID-19.

CDR3 in amino acids: CASNPDRDFYEQYF. CDR3 nucleotides: TGTGCCAGCAACCCGGACAGGGACTTCTACGAGCAGTACTTC. The chain is built from TRBV2 and TRBJ2-7; 8 nucleotides match TRBD1. With 7 bases clipped from V and 3 bases from J, the junction kept 8 bases outside the gene matches. The length of the CDR3 is 14 residues. Germline lookup yields CDR1 SNHLY and CDR2 FYNNEI.